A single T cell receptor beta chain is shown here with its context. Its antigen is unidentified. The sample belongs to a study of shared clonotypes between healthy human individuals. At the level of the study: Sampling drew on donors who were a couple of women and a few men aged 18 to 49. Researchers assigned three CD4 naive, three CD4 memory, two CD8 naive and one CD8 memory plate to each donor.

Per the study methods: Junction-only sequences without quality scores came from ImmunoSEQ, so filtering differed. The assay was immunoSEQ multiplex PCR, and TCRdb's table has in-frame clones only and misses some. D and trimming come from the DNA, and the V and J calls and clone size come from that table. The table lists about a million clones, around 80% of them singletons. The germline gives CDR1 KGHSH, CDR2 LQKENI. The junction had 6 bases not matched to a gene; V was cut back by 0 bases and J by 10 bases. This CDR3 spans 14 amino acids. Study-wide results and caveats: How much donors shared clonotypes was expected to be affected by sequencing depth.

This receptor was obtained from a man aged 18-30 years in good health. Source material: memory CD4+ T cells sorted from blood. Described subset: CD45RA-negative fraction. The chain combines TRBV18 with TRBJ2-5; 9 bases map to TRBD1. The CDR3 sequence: CASSPPGQGEGQYF. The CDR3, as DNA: TGTGCCAGCTCACCACCGGGACAGGGAGAGGGCCAGTACTTC.